Sequencing of this T cell receptor beta chain was carried out in a study of T cells after yellow fever vaccination. Study-wide context: Researchers used SMART-Seq v4 Ultra Low Input to prepare fractions that had low cell numbers. Whole-study findings and limits: Any FACS-sorted repertoire could hold abundant clonotypes that contaminate it from the bulk population. After the booster, 96% of CD4 and 75% to 90% of CD8 primary-response clones were re-detected.

This clonotype has only a few counts. Its matching antigen is unknown. V was shortened by 2 bases and J by 5 bases, with 13 bases between the two germline ends. The germline V gene encodes CDR1 MGHDK and CDR2 SYGVNS. This CDR3 region has 14 residues. TCRdb used MiXCR to reprocess the 5' RACE reads, holding one entry per CDR3 protein. The profile shows just under 600,000 distinct CDR3 sequences, about 13% of them singletons. V usage is TRBV25-1 and J usage is TRBJ2-7, with D unclear. This clonotype was sampled from a man younger than 45 who received the YFV17D yellow fever vaccine. The specimen was PBMCs, collected on the day of the yellow fever booster vaccination. CDR3: CASSEGRAPHEQYF. CDR3 coding DNA: TGTGCCAGCAGTGAAGGAAGGGCCCCCCACGAGCAGTACTTC.